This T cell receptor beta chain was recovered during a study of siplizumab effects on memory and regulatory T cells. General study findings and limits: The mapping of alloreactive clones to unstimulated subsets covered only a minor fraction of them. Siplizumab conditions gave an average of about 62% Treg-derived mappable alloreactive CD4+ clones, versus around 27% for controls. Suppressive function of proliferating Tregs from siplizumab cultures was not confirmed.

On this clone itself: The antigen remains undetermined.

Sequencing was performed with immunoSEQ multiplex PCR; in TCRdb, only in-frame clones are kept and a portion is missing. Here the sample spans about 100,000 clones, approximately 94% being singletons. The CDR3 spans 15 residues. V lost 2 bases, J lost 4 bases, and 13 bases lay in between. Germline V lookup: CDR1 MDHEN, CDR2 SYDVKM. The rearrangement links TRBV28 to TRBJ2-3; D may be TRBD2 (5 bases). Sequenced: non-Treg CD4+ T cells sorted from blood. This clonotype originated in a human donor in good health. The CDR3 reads CASSLTSSGSDTQYF. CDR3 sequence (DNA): TGTGCCAGCAGTTTAACTAGTTCCGGTTCAGATACGCAGTATTTT.